The 30 T cell receptor beta chains listed next were all sequenced from one sample in a study of blood T cell repertoires in COVID-19. Sequencing used immunoSEQ multiplex PCR; TCRdb keeps in-frame clones, though not all of them. The sample carries about 140,000 clones, 76% recorded once. Material: peripheral blood. The receptor source for this set is a woman older than 75 with active or convalescent COVID-19.

The J gene is TRBJ1-1, the V gene TRBV11-2; TRBD1 aligns across 7 bases. This CDR3 has 15 residues. J was trimmed by 6 bases and V by 5 bases; bases with no gene match: 12. The germline V gene encodes CDR1 SGHAT and CDR2 FQNNGV. The CDR3 is CASSLSDRVRPEAFF. In DNA form, the CDR3 reads TGTGCCAGCAGCCTAAGCGACAGGGTCCGGCCTGAAGCTTTCTTT.

This clone appeared once. The chain joins TRBV28 to TRBJ2-2, with no clear D. Germline V gives CDR1 MDHEN, CDR2 SYDVKM. V gave up 4 bases and J gave up 4 bases, with 7 bases separating them. The CDR3 is made up of 13 amino acids. The DNA for the CDR3 is TGTGCCAGCAGTTCAGTCAGCACCGGGGAGCTGTTTTTT. It translates to CASSSVSTGELFF.

This clone occurred a few times. CDR3 in DNA: TGTGCCAGGGGGACTGGGGGTGCTAATAGTTCTTTATCTAGCAATCAGCCCCAGCATTTT. Its translation: CARGTGGANSSLSSNQPQHF. This chain connects TRBV3-1 (or the pseudogene TRBV3-2) to TRBJ1-5, with D tentatively TRBD1 (5 bases). CDR1 and CDR2 from the germline V gene are LGHDT and YNNKEL (reference sequence). The CDR3 extends over 20 amino acids. V shed 9 bases and J shed 0 bases, with 30 bases lying between them.

This clone occurred a few times. This chain links TRBV28 with TRBJ1-2; D call uncertain. CDR1 is MDHEN, CDR2 SYDVKM, per germline. The CDR3 runs to 14 residues. V shed 5 bases and J shed 2 bases, with 12 bases lying between them. The CDR3 sequence is CASSPVGANYGYTF. The CDR3 DNA reads TGTGCCAGCAGTCCCGTGGGAGCGAACTATGGCTACACCTTC.

The chain recombines TRBV15 with TRBJ1-2; TRBD1 agrees at 9 bases. This CDR3 has 15 residues. V lost 3 bases to trimming and J lost 4 bases; unmatched junction nucleotides: 6. Germline CDR1 reads LNHNV; CDR2 reads YYDKDF (reference sequence). CDR3 residues: CATSSRDRGFYGYTF. Written as DNA, the CDR3 is TGTGCCACCAGCAGCAGAGACAGGGGGTTCTATGGCTACACCTTC.

The gene calls are TRBV23-1 and TRBJ1-5; the D is unclear. TRBV23-1 is annotated as an ORF whose role is uncertain. V dropped 6 bases and J dropped 4 bases, with 13 bases sitting between them. The CDR3 contains 14 residues. CDR3 residues: CASSRGQRNQPQHF. CDR3 bases: TGCGCCAGCAGCCGCGGGCAGCGTAATCAGCCCCAGCATTTT.

This rearrangement joins TRBV24-1 to TRBJ2-3, with 8 bases that match TRBD2. V lost 5 bases and J lost 4; bases outside the gene matches: 10. In germline, CDR1 is KGHDR, CDR2 SFDVKD. The CDR3 length is 16 residues. This CDR3 is CATSAKTRGGADTQYF. As DNA, the CDR3 is TGTGCCACCAGTGCCAAGACTCGGGGGGGTGCAGATACGCAGTATTTT.

This clone was seen a handful of times. The chain uses TRBV24-1 and TRBJ2-3; 8 positions match TRBD1. V was pared by 7 bases and J by 1 base, with 3 bases of the junction left unmatched. The CDR3 runs 14 residues. Germline values: CDR1 KGHDR, CDR2 SFDVKD. The CDR3 loop is CATSRGRGTDTQYF. CDR3 DNA: TGTGCCACCAGCAGGGGGCGCGGCACAGATACGCAGTATTTT.

The rearrangement links TRBV7-2 to TRBJ1-2, with 7 bases fitting TRBD1. This CDR3 has 16 amino acids. The V and J ends lost 0 bases and 5 bases, in that order; junction bases with no gene match: 9. Germline CDR1 reads SGHTA; CDR2 reads FQGNSA. The CDR3 bases are TGTGCCAGCAGCTTAGCATTAAGAGGGGGCAGGTATGGCTACACCTTC. Protein sequence: CASSLALRGGRYGYTF.

The CDR3 nucleotides read TGCGCCAGCAGCTTACGGGATTACAAAGATACGCAGTATTTT. This encodes CASSLRDYKDTQYF. The rearrangement joins TRBV5-1 to TRBJ2-3; TRBD2 might be the D (5 bases). Per germline, CDR1 SGHRS and CDR2 YFSETQ. The V end was cut by 2 bases, the J end by 5 bases, with 12 bases between. The CDR3 length is 14 residues.

The chain recombines TRBV7-2 with TRBJ2-7; 10 nucleotides align to TRBD1. J was trimmed by 2 bases and V by 7 bases; bases with no gene match: 8. The CDR3 loop spans 15 amino acids. Germline assignment: CDR1 SGHTA and CDR2 FQGNSA. The CDR3 region has the DNA TGTGCCAGCAATTCACCGGGACAGGGGACCTACGAGCAGTACTTC. Its translation: CASNSPGQGTYEQYF.

J is TRBJ1-6 and V is TRBV5-1; a weak D match, TRBD1 (5 bases). V lost 4 bases to trimming and J lost 9 bases, with 17 bases between them. CDR1 and CDR2 (germline): SGHRS, YFSETQ. The CDR3 runs to 15 residues. The CDR3 DNA sequence: TGCGCCAGCAGCCCCCTCGGAGGGACGGCTTCACCCCTCCACTTT. Translating gives CASSPLGGTASPLHF.

The V and J genes are TRBV27 and TRBJ1-2; perhaps TRBD1 as D (5 bases). There are 15 residues in the CDR3. V lost 6 bases to trimming and J lost 7 bases, with 21 bases between them. CDR1 is MNHEY and CDR2 is SMNVEV in the germline V gene (reference sequence). As DNA, the CDR3 is TGTGCCAGCAGCAAGACAGAGAAGGTTCGAGGTGGCTACACCTTC. Its translation: CASSKTEKVRGGYTF.

A few counts support this clone. The CDR3 sequence is CASRGLAGGGTGELFF. The CDR3 coding sequence is TGTGCCAGCAGGGGACTAGCGGGGGGAGGCACCGGGGAGCTGTTTTTT. The chain carries TRBV5-6 and TRBJ2-2; the match to TRBD2 covers 15 bases. V was pared by 5 bases and J by 4 bases, with 3 bases of the junction left unmatched. Germline assignment: CDR1 SGHDT and CDR2 YYEEEE. CDR3 size: 16 residues. Together with reference TRBV5-6 and TRBJ2-2, the CDR3 gives the full variable domain: DAGVTQSPTHLIKTRGQQVTLRCSPKSGHDTVSWYQQALGQGPQFIFQYYEEEERQRGNFPDRFSGHQFPNYSSELNVNALLLGDSALYLCASRGLAGGGTGELFFGEGSRLTVL.

The chain is built from TRBV27 and TRBJ2-7; a weak D match, TRBD1 (9 bases). Germline assignment: CDR1 MNHEY and CDR2 SMNVEV (reference sequence). The ends were cut back, 3 bases at V and 5 bases at J, with 20 bases in the middle. The CDR3 consists of 16 residues. This CDR3 is CASSFGRDRVTHEQYF. CDR3 DNA: TGTGCCAGCAGTTTCGGGAGGGACAGGGTCACCCACGAGCAGTACTTC.

This chain links TRBV19 with TRBJ1-1, with 7 bases identical to TRBD1. This CDR3 has 15 amino acids. The germline CDR1 and CDR2 sequences are LNHDA and SQIVND (reference sequence). V lost 5 bases, J lost 8 bases, and 14 bases stayed unmatched. For the CDR3, the DNA is TGTGCCAGTAGTTTACGTCGGGACACAGGGGTGGAAGCTTTCTTT. This encodes CASSLRRDTGVEAFF.

The chain recombines TRBV5-1 with TRBJ2-7; TRBD2 matches at 9 bases. After removal of 4 bases from V and 2 bases from J, the junction contained 7 bases not matched to a gene. Germline V gene lookup returns CDR1 SGHRS and CDR2 YFSETQ. The CDR3 contains 15 residues. The CDR3 sequence is CASSRAGGPTYEQYF. The CDR3 DNA follows: TGCGCCAGCAGCCGCGCGGGGGGGCCCACCTACGAGCAGTACTTC.

The J gene is TRBJ1-1, the V gene TRBV7-8; no clear D. V lost 6 bases, J lost 0 bases, and 14 bases lay in between. Germline assignment: CDR1 SGHVS and CDR2 FQNEAQ. The CDR3 extends over 15 amino acids. In nucleotides, the CDR3 is TGTGCCAGCAGTCCCGGCGTGAGGATGAACACTGAAGCTTTCTTT. Protein: CASSPGVRMNTEAFF.

The chain carries TRBV7-2 and TRBJ1-2; 7 nucleotides align to TRBD1. The V segment lost 0 bases and the J segment 4 bases; nucleotides outside the gene matches: 8. Germline lookup yields CDR1 SGHTA and CDR2 FQGNSA. The CDR3 totals 16 residues. CDR3 loop: CASSLATGAPGYGYTF. The CDR3 coding sequence is TGTGCCAGCAGCTTAGCAACAGGGGCCCCGGGCTATGGCTACACCTTC.

The chain has TRBV11-2 and TRBJ1-6; 9 bases map to TRBD1. The CDR3 consists of 18 residues. The J segment lost 2 bases and the V segment lost 2 bases, leaving 7 bases of the junction unmatched. Germline V gene data show CDR1 as SGHAT and CDR2 as FQNNGV. CDR3 sequence: CASSLLRDRVPYNSPLHF. CDR3 bases: TGTGCCAGCAGCTTACTCCGGGACAGGGTTCCCTATAATTCACCCCTCCACTTT.

The chain carries TRBV5-4 and TRBJ1-2; D uncertain. The CDR3 loop spans 12 amino acids. CDR1 and CDR2 from the germline V gene are SGHNT and YYREEE (reference sequence). The V and J ends lost 1 base and 4 bases respectively, with 5 bases between them. CDR3 in amino acids: CASSLQSYGYTF. The CDR3 DNA reads TGTGCCAGCAGCTTGCAGTCCTATGGCTACACCTTC.

V gene TRBV30 combines with J gene TRBJ1-2, with TRBD1 matching over 7 bases. V shed 3 bases, J shed 9 bases, and the junction held 28 bases outside the gene matches. From germline, CDR1 is GTSNPN and CDR2 SVGIG (reference sequence). The CDR3 extends over 19 amino acids. The DNA for the CDR3 is TGTGCCTGGAGCGTGATATCCGGGACAGAGAACCGACTAGGAAAAAGCTACACCTTC. Its translation: CAWSVISGTENRLGKSYTF.

The J gene is TRBJ2-1, the V gene TRBV7-3; 7 bases map to TRBD2. This CDR3 spans 13 amino acids. J was trimmed by 13 bases and V by 5 bases; bases with no gene match: 11. Germline CDR1 reads SGHTA; CDR2 reads FQGTGA. The CDR3 region is CASSLPPWEGQFF. CDR3 nucleotides: TGTGCCAGCAGCCTCCCGCCTTGGGAGGGCCAGTTCTTC.

V gene TRBV19 combines with J gene TRBJ2-1; 7 positions agree with TRBD1. J lost 8 bases, V lost 7 bases, and 5 bases had no gene match. Per germline, CDR1 LNHDA and CDR2 SQIVND (reference sequence). This CDR3 is built from 12 residues. CDR3 sequence reads: CASTMTGYEQFF. The CDR3 DNA sequence: TGTGCCAGTACCATGACAGGGTATGAGCAGTTCTTC.

The rearrangement joins TRBV3-1 (or the pseudogene TRBV3-2) to TRBJ1-4; perhaps TRBD1 as D (5 bases). With 5 bases removed from V and 0 bases from J, the gap between germline ends came to 10 bases. The CDR3 length is 15 residues. Per the germline V gene, CDR1 is LGHDT and CDR2 is YNNKEL (reference sequence). DNA of the CDR3: TGTGCCAGCAGCGATGGGGGGGCAACTAATGAAAAACTGTTTTTT. Translation gives CASSDGGATNEKLFF.

The rearrangement links TRBV6-5 to TRBJ1-1; D call uncertain. The CDR3 contains 14 residues. The V end lost 6 bases, the J end lost 4 bases, and 15 bases lay between the germline ends. Per the germline V gene, CDR1 is MNHEY and CDR2 is SVGAGI. The CDR3 DNA follows: TGTGCCAGCAGAAAGACGGCCCCGGGCACTGAAGCTTTCTTT. This sequence encodes CASRKTAPGTEAFF.

In its sample, this clone was seen a few times. The V gene is TRBV14, the J gene TRBJ2-7; the match to TRBD1 covers 9 bases. The V segment lost 5 bases and the J segment 1 base; nucleotides outside the gene matches: 12. The CDR3 spans 17 residues. In germline, CDR1 is SGHDN, CDR2 FVKESK. CDR3: CASSSGSRDRASYEQYF. DNA for the CDR3: TGTGCCAGCAGCTCTGGATCCCGGGACAGGGCTTCCTACGAGCAGTACTTC.

The chain recombines TRBV3-1 (or the pseudogene TRBV3-2) with TRBJ1-5, with 7 bases fitting TRBD1. This CDR3 has 15 residues. J was trimmed by 4 bases and V by 0 bases; bases with no gene match: 3. From germline, CDR1 is LGHDT and CDR2 YNNKEL (reference sequence). The CDR3 nucleotides read TGTGCCAGCAGCCAAGACAGGGGGAATAATCAGCCCCAGCATTTT. This codes for CASSQDRGNNQPQHF.

The genes are TRBV19 and TRBJ1-5; D is possibly TRBD1 (5 bases). The V gene lost 4 bases and the J gene lost 1 base, with 5 bases spanning the gap. CDR3 length equals 13 residues. CDR1 and CDR2 from the germline V gene are LNHDA and SQIVND (reference sequence). The CDR3 is CASSRGSNQPQHF. In DNA, the CDR3 is TGTGCCAGTAGTAGGGGCAGCAATCAGCCCCAGCATTTT. The full variable domain, with the rest looked up from reference TRBV19 and TRBJ1-5, is DGGITQSPKYLFRKEGQNVTLSCEQNLNHDAMYWYRQDPGQGLRLIYYSQIVNDFQKGDIAEGYSVSREKKESFPLTVTSAQKNPTAFYLCASSRGSNQPQHFGDGTRLSIL.

This rearrangement joins TRBV28 to TRBJ1-3, with TRBD1 identical over 7 bases. CDR3 length: 15 residues. Germline V gene lookup returns CDR1 MDHEN and CDR2 SYDVKM. V shed 6 bases, J shed 0 bases, and the junction held 5 bases outside the gene matches. CDR3 sequence (DNA): TGTGCCAGCAGCTCAGGGGGGTACTCTGGAAACACCATATATTTT. The encoded protein is CASSSGGYSGNTIYF.